These 10 T cell receptor beta chains came from one sample sequenced in a study of T cell responses to AZD1222 COVID-19 vaccine. The data were produced by immunoSEQ multiplex PCR, yet TCRdb's version contains in-frame clones alone and is incomplete. The data show fewer than 300,000 clones, 90% to 95% seen once. The sample was peripheral blood, taken on day 0 of AZD1222 vaccination. The receptors stem from an adult in good health.

The chain carries TRBV15 and TRBJ2-1; D unclear. V lost 0 bases to trimming and J lost 5 bases, with 11 bases between them. Germline CDR1 and CDR2: LNHNV and YYDKDF (reference sequence). The CDR3 consists of 15 residues. CDR3 loop: CATSRDRTNNNEQFF. The CDR3 DNA sequence: TGTGCCACCAGCAGAGATCGTACGAATAACAATGAGCAGTTCTTC. The entire variable domain, with the rest obtained from reference TRBV15 and TRBJ2-1, is as follows: DAMVIQNPRYQVTQFGKPVTLSCSQTLNHNVMYWYQQKSSQAPKLLFHYYDKDFNNEADTPDNFQSRRPNTSFCFLDIRSPGLGDTAMYLCATSRDRTNNNEQFFGPGTRLTVL.

The genes are TRBV11-2 and TRBJ1-4, with D possibly TRBD1 on 6 matching bases. V gave up 5 bases and J gave up 5 bases, with 15 bases separating them. Per the germline V gene, CDR1 is SGHAT and CDR2 is FQNNGV. The CDR3 loop spans 15 amino acids. The CDR3 is CASSPGGGLNEKLFF. CDR3 nucleotide sequence: TGTGCCAGCAGCCCAGGCGGGGGGCTCAATGAAAAACTGTTTTTT.

The chain has TRBV12-3 or TRBV12-4 and TRBJ1-1; tentative D call: TRBD1 (5 bases). Trimming removed 7 bases from V and 1 base from J, with 10 bases in between. The CDR3 has 13 amino acids. CDR3 DNA: TGTGCCAGCACCCACGGACAGAACACTGAAGCTTTCTTT. This translates into CASTHGQNTEAFF.

The chain is built from TRBV28 and TRBJ1-3, with no clear D. From germline, CDR1 is MDHEN and CDR2 SYDVKM. The V gene lost 1 base and the J gene lost 0 bases, with 4 bases spanning the gap. CDR3 length: 14 amino acids. The CDR3 sequence is CASSLSNSGNTIYF. In nucleotides, the CDR3 is TGTGCCAGCAGTTTATCTAACTCTGGAAACACCATATATTTT.

The genes are TRBV7-9 and TRBJ2-3, with 12 bases matching TRBD2. There are 15 residues in the CDR3. Germline loops: CDR1 SEHNR, CDR2 FQNEAQ (reference sequence). V dropped 5 bases and J dropped 7; count of bases not matched to a gene: 7. DNA of the CDR3: TGTGCCAGCAGCCACCTAGCGGGGGGGCTAAATACGCAGTATTTT. Translated, it gives CASSHLAGGLNTQYF.

V is TRBV19 and J is TRBJ1-5; 7 bases are shared with TRBD1. This CDR3 has 14 residues. Losses at the gene ends were 3 bases for V and 4 bases for J; bases not matched to a gene: 3. Germline V gene data show CDR1 as LNHDA and CDR2 as SQIVND (reference sequence). This chain's CDR3 is CASSILTGNQPQHF. CDR3 in DNA: TGTGCCAGTAGTATCTTGACAGGGAATCAGCCCCAGCATTTT.

The rearrangement joins TRBV5-1 to TRBJ2-5; possibly TRBD1 or TRBD2 for D (5 bases each). CDR3 length equals 16 residues. Per germline, CDR1 SGHRS and CDR2 YFSETQ. V was pared by 0 bases and J by 1 base, with 13 bases between. DNA of the CDR3: TGCGCCAGCAGCTTGGGGTCAGGGAGAACCCAAGAGACCCAGTACTTC. Amino acid sequence: CASSLGSGRTQETQYF.

This chain joins TRBV28 and TRBJ2-3; no definite D call. The CDR3 runs to 12 residues. V lost 7 bases and J 5 bases, leaving 10 bases between the germline ends. Germline-derived CDR1 and CDR2 are MDHEN and SYDVKM. The CDR3 here is CASTDWGDTQYF. The CDR3 DNA reads as TGTGCCAGCACTGACTGGGGAGATACGCAGTATTTT.

The V call is TRBV27, the J call TRBJ1-4; D ambiguous. This CDR3 region has 15 residues. Germline CDR1 MNHEY, CDR2 SMNVEV (reference sequence). Trimming took 2 bases from V and 1 from J, leaving 8 bases between them. The CDR3 coding sequence is TGTGCCAGCAGTTTAAGACGCCTAACTAATGAAAAACTGTTTTTT. It translates to CASSLRRLTNEKLFF.

The chain links TRBV2 to TRBJ2-1, with TRBD2 as a possible D gene (5 bases). Germline CDR1 SNHLY, CDR2 FYNNEI. The CDR3 has 15 residues. Trimming removed 4 bases from V and 4 bases from J, with 14 bases in between. The CDR3 loop reads CASSGTRVPYNEQFF. As DNA, the CDR3 is TGTGCCAGCAGTGGCACTAGGGTCCCTTACAATGAGCAGTTCTTC.